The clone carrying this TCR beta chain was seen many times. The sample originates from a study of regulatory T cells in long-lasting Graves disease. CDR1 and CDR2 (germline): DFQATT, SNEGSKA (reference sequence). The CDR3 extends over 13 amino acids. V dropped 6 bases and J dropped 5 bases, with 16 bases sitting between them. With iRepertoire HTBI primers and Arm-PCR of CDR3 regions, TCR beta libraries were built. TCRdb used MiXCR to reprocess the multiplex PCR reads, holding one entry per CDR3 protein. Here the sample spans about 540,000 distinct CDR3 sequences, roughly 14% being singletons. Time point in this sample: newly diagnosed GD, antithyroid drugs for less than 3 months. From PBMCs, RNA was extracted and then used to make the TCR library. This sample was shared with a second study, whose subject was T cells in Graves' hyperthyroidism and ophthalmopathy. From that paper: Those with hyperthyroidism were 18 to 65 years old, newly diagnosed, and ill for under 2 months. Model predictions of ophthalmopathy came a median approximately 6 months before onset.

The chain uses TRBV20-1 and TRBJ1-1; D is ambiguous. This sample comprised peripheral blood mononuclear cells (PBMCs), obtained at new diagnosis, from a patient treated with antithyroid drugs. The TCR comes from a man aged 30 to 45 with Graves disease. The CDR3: CSADGVRWTEAFF. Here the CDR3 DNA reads TGCAGTGCCGACGGGGTGAGATGGACTGAAGCTTTCTTT.